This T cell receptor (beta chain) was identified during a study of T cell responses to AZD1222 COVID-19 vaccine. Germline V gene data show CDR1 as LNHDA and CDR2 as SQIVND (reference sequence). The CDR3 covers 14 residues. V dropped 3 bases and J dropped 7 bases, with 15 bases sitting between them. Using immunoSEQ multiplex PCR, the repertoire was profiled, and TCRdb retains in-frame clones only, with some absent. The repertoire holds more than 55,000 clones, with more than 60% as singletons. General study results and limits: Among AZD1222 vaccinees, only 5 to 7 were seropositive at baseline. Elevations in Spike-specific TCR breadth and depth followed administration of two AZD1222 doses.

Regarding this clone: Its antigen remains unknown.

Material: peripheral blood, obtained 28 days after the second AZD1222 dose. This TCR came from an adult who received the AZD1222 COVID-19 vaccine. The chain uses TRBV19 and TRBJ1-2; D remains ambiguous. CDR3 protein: CASSIGHSEGGYTF. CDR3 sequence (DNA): TGTGCCAGTAGTATCGGCCACAGCGAGGGTGGCTACACCTTC.